The entry that follows covers one T cell receptor beta chain sequence. Its antigen is currently not known. No base-level quality is on record; no much larger clone is a single base apart. The germline V gene yields MNHNS for CDR1 and SASEGT for CDR2. The CDR3 has 15 amino acids, counting the end cysteine and phenylalanine. This entry keeps only the CDR3 DNA: 45 bases, framed from base 1. At the junction V is shortened by 2 bases and J by 2 bases; bases outside the gene matches: 6. These data are taken from a study of CD8 T cells in Susac syndrome (dated by TCRdb to the late 2010s). General notes on the study: Repertoire sequencing was used to test whether CD8+ T cell activation and differentiation in Susac syndrome was antigen driven. Overall results and qualifications from the work: The study acknowledged that relatively few individuals were included in the TCR sequencing and HLA analysis.

Peripheral blood CD8+ and CD4+ T cells from healthy donors, Susac syndrome patients and multiple sclerosis patients were profiled by high-throughput TCR beta sequencing. Healthy donors were age- and sex-matched controls. Bulk CD8+ and CD4+ T cells were purified magnetically by negative isolation, whereas CD8+ TEMRA cells were enriched by FACS. Blood was collected in EDTA tubes and processed within 24 hours, with PBMCs isolated through density gradient centrifugation. PBMCs destined for TCR sequencing were cryopreserved in liquid nitrogen and later thawed in a 37 °C water bath. A purity of at least 90% was achieved for sorted or isolated CD4+, CD8+ and CD8+ TEMRA cells. RNA was extracted using the RNeasy kit, and roughly 0.5 to 1 microgram was reverse transcribed with random hexamers. The immunoSEQ multiplex PCR assay, covering 54 Vbeta and 13 Jbeta segments, was used to amplify TCR beta CDR3 regions. PCR amplification bias was corrected by using a synthetic template baseline for primer optimization and computational correction. For the original study's pipeline: Only productive sequences were kept, with reads annotated to V, D and J genes according to IMGT and analyzed in immunoSEQ Analyzer. To calculate clonality, Shannon entropy was normalized by log2 of the number of productive unique sequences and then subtracted from one. For each patient and control, public and private clones were evaluated among the 100 most prevalent clones. Clones were defined as Susac-specific when absent from the healthy and MS cohorts, from over 950 published viral clones and from other ImmuneACCESS disease sequences. TCRdb applied fastp at Q25 and MiXCR to the public reads, then kept only in-frame beta chains. Each CDR3 protein gets just one entry, which takes the most common genes and DNA from the rows behind it. The V and J calls follow TCRdb's processing rather than the paper's. The sample profile shows approximately 160,000 distinct CDR3 sequences; 92% of them were found once. The top ten clones comprise roughly 0.08% of the sample.

What was sequenced was CD4+ T cells from PBMCs. The chain joins TRBV6-1 to TRBJ2-7; TRBD2 lines up with 7 middle nucleotides. This receptor was taken from a human donor in good health. The DNA sequence is given as TGTGCCAGCAGTGAATCGCTAGCGGAGGCCTACGAGCAGTACTTC. Its translation reads: CASSESLAEAYEQYF.